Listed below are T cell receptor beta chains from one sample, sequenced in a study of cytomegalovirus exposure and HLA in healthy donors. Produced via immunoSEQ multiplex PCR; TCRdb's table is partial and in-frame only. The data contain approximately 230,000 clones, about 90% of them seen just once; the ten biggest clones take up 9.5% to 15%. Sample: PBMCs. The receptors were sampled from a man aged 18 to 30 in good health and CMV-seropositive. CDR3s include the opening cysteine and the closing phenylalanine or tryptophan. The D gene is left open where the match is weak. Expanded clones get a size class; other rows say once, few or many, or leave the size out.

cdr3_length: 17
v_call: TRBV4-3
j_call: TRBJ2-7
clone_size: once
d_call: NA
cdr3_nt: TGCGCCAGCAGCCCTCCTGTATTCGGGGCCTCGACCTACGAGCAGTACTTC
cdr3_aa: CASSPPVFGASTYEQYF

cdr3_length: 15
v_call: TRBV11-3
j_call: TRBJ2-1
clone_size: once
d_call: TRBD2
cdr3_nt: TGTGCCAGCAGCCGAGGGGGTAGCGGGAGTAATGAGCAGTTCTTC
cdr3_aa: CASSRGGSGSNEQFF

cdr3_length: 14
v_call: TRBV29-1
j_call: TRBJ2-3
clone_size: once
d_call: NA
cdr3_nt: TGCAGCGCTGGGACAACCGTCCCCACAGATACGCAGTATTTT
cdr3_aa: CSAGTTVPTDTQYF

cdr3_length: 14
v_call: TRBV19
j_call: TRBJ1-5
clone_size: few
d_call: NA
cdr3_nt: TGTGCCAGTACTGGTGGATATAGCAATCAGCCCCAGCATTTT
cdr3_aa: CASTGGYSNQPQHF

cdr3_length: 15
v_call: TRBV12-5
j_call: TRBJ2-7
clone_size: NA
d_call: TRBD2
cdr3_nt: TGTGCTAGTGGTCGCGGGACTAGCGGGAGAAACGAGCAGTACTTC
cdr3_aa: CASGRGTSGRNEQYF

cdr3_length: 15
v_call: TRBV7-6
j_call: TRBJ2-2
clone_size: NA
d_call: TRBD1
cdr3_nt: TGTGCCAGCAGCCCATTGGGACAGGGGGCCGGGGAGCTGTTTTTT
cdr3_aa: CASSPLGQGAGELFF

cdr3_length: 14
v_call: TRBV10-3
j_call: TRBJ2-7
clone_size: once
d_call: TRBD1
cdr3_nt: TGTGCCATCGGGTTCGGGACAGGGCCCCACGAGCAGTACTTC
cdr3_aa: CAIGFGTGPHEQYF

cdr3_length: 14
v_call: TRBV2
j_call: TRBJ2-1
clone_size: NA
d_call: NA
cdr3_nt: TGTGCCAGCAGGTTCCCACTAGATTCAAATGAGCAGTTCTTC
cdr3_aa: CASRFPLDSNEQFF

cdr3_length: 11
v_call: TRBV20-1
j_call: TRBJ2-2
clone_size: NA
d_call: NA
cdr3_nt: TGCAGTGCTTCGGCAACCGGGGAGCTGTTTTTT
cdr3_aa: CSASATGELFF

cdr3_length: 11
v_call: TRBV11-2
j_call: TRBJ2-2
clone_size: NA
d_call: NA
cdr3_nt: TGTGCCAGCAGCTTAATCGGGGAGCTGTTTTTT
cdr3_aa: CASSLIGELFF

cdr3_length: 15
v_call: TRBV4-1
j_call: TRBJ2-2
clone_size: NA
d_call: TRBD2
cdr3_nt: TGCGCCAGCAGCCGACTAGCGGGAGATCCAGGGGAGCTGTTTTTT
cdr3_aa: CASSRLAGDPGELFF

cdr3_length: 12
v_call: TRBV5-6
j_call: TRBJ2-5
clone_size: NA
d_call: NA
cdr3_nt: TGTGCCACTACGACGGGGAAAGAGACCCAGTACTTC
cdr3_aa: CATTTGKETQYF

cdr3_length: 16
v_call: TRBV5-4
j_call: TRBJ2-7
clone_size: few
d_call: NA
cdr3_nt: TGTGCCAGCAGCTTGTCCAGAGGTGGGAGCTCCTACGAGCAGTACTTC
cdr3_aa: CASSLSRGGSSYEQYF

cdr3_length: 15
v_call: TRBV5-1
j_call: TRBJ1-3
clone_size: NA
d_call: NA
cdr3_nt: TGCGCCAGCAGCTTAAGTCAGAGCTCTGGAAACACCATATATTTT
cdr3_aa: CASSLSQSSGNTIYF

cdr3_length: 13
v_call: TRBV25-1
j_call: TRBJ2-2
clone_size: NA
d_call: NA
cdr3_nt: TGTGCCAGCAGTGAAGCCGTCACCGGGGAGCTGTTTTTT
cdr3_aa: CASSEAVTGELFF

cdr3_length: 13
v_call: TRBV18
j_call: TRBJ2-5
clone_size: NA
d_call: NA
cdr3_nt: TGTGCCAGCTCACCCCAGACTCAAGAGACCCAGTACTTC
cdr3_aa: CASSPQTQETQYF

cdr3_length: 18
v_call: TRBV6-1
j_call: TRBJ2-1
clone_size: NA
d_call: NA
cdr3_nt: TGTGCCAGCAGTGAAGCGGAAAGGCCAGGGGTTGTTGGCAATGAGCAGTTCTTC
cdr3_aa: CASSEAERPGVVGNEQFF

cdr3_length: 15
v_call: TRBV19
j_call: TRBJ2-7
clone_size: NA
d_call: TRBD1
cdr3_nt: TGTGCCAGTAGTGCGTATGGACAGGCCTCCTACGAGCAGTACTTC
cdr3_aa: CASSAYGQASYEQYF

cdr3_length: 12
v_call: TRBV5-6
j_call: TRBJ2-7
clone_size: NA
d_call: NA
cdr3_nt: TGTGCCAGCAGCCCCCAGGGAAGCGAGCAGTACTTC
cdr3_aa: CASSPQGSEQYF

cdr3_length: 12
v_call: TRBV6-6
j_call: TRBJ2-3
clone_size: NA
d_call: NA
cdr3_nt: TGTGCCAGCAGTCGGACTGCTTATACGCAGTATTTT
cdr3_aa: CASSRTAYTQYF

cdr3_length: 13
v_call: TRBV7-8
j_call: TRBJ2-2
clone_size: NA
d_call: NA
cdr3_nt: TGTGCCAGCAGCTTAGGTATCACCGGGGAGCTGTTTTTT
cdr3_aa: CASSLGITGELFF

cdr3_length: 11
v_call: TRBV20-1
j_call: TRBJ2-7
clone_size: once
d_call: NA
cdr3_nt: TGCAGTGCTAGAAATGGCTACGAGCAGTACTTC
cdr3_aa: CSARNGYEQYF

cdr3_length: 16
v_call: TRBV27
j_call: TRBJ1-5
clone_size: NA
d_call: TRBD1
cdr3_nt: TGTGCCAGCAGTTTAGAGGGGGCTCGTGACAATCAGCCCCAGCATTTT
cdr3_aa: CASSLEGARDNQPQHF

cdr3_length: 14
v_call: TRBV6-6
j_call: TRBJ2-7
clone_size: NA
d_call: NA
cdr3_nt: TGTGCCAGCAGTTATCGGGGGAGCTCCTACGAGCAGTACTTC
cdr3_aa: CASSYRGSSYEQYF

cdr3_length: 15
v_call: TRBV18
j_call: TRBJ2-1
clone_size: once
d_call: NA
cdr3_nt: TGTGCCAGCTCACCACTGATGGTTATAAGCGATGAGCAGTTCTTC
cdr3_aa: CASSPLMVISDEQFF

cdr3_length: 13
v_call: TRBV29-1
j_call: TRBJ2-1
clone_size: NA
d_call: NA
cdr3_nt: TGCAGCTTCGCGGTGAGCTCCTACAATGAGCAGTTCTTC
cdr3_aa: CSFAVSSYNEQFF